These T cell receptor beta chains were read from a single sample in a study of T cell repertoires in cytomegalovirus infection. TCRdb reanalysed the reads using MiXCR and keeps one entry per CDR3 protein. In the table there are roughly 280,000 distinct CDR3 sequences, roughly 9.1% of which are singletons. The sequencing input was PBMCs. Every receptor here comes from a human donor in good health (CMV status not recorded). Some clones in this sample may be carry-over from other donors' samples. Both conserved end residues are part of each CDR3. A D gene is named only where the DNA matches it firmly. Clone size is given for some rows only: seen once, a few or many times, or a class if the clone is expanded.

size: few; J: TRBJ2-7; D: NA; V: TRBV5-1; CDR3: CASSLVPGGEQYF; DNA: TGCGCCAGCAGCTTGGTTCCGGGTGGCGAGCAGTACTTC
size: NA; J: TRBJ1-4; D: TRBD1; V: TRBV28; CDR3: CASIRDRGNEKLFF; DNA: TGTGCCAGCATCCGGGACAGGGGTAATGAAAAACTGTTTTTT
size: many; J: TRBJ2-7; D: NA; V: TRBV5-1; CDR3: CASRDLQGYEQYF; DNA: TGCGCCAGCAGAGACCTACAGGGTTACGAGCAGTACTTC
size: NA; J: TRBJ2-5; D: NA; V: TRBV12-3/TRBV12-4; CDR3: CASSPYEGETQYF; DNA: TGTGCCAGCAGTCCCTACGAAGGGGAGACCCAGTACTTC
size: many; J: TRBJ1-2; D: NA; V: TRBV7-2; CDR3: CASSSRGFGGYTF; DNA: TGTGCCAGCAGCTCCAGGGGCTTTGGGGGCTACACCTTC
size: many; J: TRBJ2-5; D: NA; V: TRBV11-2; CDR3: CASSYNRDKETQYF; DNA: TGTGCCAGCAGCTATAACAGGGATAAAGAGACCCAGTACTTC
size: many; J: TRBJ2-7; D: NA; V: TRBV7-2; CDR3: CASSLQNEQYF; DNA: TGTGCCAGCAGCTTACAAAACGAGCAGTACTTC
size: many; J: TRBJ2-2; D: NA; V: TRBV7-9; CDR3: CASSLYPHGELFF; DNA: TGTGCCAGCAGCTTATACCCCCACGGGGAGCTGTTTTTT
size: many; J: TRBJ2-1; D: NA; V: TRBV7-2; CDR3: CASSLENYGRRNEQFF; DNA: TGTGCCAGCAGCTTAGAAAATTACGGGAGAAGGAATGAGCAGTTCTTC
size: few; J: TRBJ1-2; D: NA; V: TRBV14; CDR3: CAIRHGFGGYTF; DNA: TGTGCCATCCGACACGGTTTCGGTGGCTACACCTTC
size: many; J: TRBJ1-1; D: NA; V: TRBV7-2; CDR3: CASSLDPVNTEAFF; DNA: TGTGCCAGCAGCTTAGACCCCGTGAACACTGAAGCTTTCTTT
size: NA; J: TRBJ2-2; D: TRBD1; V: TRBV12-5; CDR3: CASGLVWDRGAGELFF; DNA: TGTGCTAGTGGTTTGGTATGGGACAGGGGTGCCGGGGAGCTGTTTTTT
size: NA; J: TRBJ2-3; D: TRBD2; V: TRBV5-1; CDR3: CASSLRTSGIRTDTQYF; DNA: TGCGCCAGCAGCCTGAGGACTAGCGGGATTCGCACAGATACGCAGTATTTT
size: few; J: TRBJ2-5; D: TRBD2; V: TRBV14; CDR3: CASSPPGGTKVRETQYF; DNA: TGTGCCAGCAGCCCCCCCGGGGGGACGAAAGTCCGGGAGACCCAGTACTTC
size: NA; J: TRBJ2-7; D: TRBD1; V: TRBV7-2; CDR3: CASSLARDRVYEQYF; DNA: TGTGCCAGCAGCTTAGCTAGGGACAGGGTTTACGAGCAGTACTTC
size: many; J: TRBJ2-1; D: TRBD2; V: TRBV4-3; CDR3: CASSPEGGGANEQFF; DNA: TGCGCCAGCAGCCCCGAGGGCGGGGGGGCCAATGAGCAGTTCTTC
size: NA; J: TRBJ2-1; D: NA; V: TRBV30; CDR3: CAWSGGNEQFF; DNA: TGTGCCTGGAGTGGAGGTAATGAGCAGTTCTTC
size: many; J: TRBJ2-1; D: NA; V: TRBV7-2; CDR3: CASSQYAPNEQFF; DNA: TGTGCCAGCAGCCAATACGCCCCCAATGAGCAGTTCTTC
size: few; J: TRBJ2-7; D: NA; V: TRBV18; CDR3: CASSPTRDSEQYF; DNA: TGTGCCAGCTCACCGACGAGGGACTCCGAGCAGTACTTC
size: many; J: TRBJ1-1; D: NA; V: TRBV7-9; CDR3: CASSLDRSSDEAFF; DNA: TGTGCCAGCAGCTTAGACAGGTCCTCGGATGAAGCTTTCTTT
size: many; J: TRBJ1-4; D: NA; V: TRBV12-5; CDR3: CASRKAAEKLFF; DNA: TGTGCTAGTCGGAAGGCAGCTGAAAAACTGTTTTTT
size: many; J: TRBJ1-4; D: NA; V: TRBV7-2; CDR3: CASSLSGMGEKLFF; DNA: TGTGCCAGCAGCTTATCAGGGATGGGTGAAAAACTGTTTTTT
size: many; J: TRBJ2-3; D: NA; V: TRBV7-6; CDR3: CASSLGVHPQYF; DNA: TGTGCCAGCAGCCTAGGTGTACACCCGCAGTATTTT
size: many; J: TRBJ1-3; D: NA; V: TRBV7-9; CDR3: CASSLALRGSGNTIYF; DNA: TGTGCCAGCAGCTTAGCGCTTCGGGGCTCTGGAAACACCATATATTTT
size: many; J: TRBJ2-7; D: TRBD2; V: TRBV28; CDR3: CASKGSGGFYEQYF; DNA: TGTGCCAGCAAAGGTAGCGGGGGGTTTTACGAGCAGTACTTC
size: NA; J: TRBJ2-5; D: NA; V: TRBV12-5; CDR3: CASGLYDETQYF; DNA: TGTGCTAGTGGTTTGTACGATGAGACCCAGTACTTC
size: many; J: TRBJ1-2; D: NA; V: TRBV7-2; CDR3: CASSYQQGLPNYGYTF; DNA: TGTGCCAGCAGCTACCAACAGGGACTACCTAACTATGGCTACACCTTC
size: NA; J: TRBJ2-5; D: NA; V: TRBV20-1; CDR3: CSARDRPDQETQYF; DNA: TGCAGTGCTAGAGATCGGCCAGACCAAGAGACCCAGTACTTC
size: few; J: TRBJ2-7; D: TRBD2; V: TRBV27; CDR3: CASSAKPAGGPYEQYF; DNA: TGTGCCAGCAGTGCAAAGCCGGCGGGAGGCCCCTACGAGCAGTACTTC
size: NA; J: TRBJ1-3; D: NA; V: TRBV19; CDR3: CASSISGASGNTIYF; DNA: TGTGCCAGTAGTATCTCGGGCGCCTCTGGAAACACCATATATTTT
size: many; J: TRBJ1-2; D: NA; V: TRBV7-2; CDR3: CASSPSGAGKNYGYTF; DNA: TGTGCCAGCAGCCCCTCGGGGGCAGGGAAAAACTATGGCTACACCTTC
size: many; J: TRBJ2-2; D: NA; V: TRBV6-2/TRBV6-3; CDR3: CASSLKGGDTGELFF; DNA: TGTGCCAGCAGTCTCAAGGGGGGGGACACCGGGGAGCTGTTTTTT
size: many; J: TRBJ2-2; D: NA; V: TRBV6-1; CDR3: CASSYDSGTGELFF; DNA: TGTGCCAGCAGTTATGATTCGGGCACCGGGGAGCTGTTTTTT
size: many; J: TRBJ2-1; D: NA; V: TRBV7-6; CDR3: CASSLTRFENEQFF; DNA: TGTGCCAGCAGCTTAACTAGATTTGAGAATGAGCAGTTCTTC
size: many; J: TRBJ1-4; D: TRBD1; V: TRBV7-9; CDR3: CASSSFPGQGPTNEKLFF; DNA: TGTGCCAGCAGCTCCTTTCCGGGACAGGGGCCAACTAATGAAAAACTGTTTTTT
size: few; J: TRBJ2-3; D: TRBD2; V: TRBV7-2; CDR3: CASSLVPAGGTDTQYF; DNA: TGTGCCAGCAGCTTAGTTCCAGCGGGAGGAACAGATACGCAGTATTTT
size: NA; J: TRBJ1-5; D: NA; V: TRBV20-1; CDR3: CSANGQSNQPQHF; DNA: TGCAGTGCAAACGGACAGTCAAATCAGCCCCAGCATTTT
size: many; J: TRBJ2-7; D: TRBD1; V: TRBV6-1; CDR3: CASRRGQGAYEQYF; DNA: TGTGCCAGCAGGAGGGGACAGGGGGCCTACGAGCAGTACTTC
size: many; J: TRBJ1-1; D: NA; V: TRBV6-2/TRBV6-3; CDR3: CASGFKGVTEAFF; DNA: TGTGCCAGCGGGTTCAAAGGGGTCACTGAAGCTTTCTTT
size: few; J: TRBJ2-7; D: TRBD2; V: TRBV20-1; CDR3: CSARGLAEAYEQYF; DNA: TGCAGTGCTAGAGGGCTAGCGGAGGCCTACGAGCAGTACTTC
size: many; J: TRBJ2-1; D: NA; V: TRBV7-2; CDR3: CASSSSWGNEQFF; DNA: TGTGCCAGCAGCTCGAGTTGGGGCAATGAGCAGTTCTTC
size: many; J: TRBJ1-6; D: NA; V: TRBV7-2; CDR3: CASSPLGSSGPPLHF; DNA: TGTGCCAGCAGCCCCCTAGGCTCCTCGGGCCCACCCCTCCACTTT
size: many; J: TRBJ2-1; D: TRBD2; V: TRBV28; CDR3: CASKTSGVYNEQFF; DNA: TGTGCCAGCAAGACTAGCGGGGTCTACAATGAGCAGTTCTTC
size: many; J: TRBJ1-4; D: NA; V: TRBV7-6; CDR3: CASSTPTGATNEKLFF; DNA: TGTGCCAGCAGCACCCCTACGGGGGCAACTAATGAAAAACTGTTTTTT
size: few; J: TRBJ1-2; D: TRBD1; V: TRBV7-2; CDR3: CASSLGGTGGITF; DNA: TGTGCCAGCAGCTTAGGCGGGACAGGGGGCATCACCTTC
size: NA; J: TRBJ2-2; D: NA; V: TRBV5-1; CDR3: CASSSLPGPNTGELFF; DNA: TGCGCCAGCAGCTCTCTACCGGGGCCGAACACCGGGGAGCTGTTTTTT
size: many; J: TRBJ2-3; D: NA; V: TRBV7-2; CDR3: CASSRDSKSSTDTQYF; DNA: TGTGCCAGCAGCCGCGACAGCAAGTCTAGCACAGATACGCAGTATTTT
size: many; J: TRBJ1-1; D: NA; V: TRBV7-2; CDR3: CASSRDRRTAFF; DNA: TGTGCCAGCAGCCGAGACAGGCGGACAGCTTTCTTT
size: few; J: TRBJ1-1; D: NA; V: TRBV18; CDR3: CASSPRSMGDTEAFF; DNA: TGTGCCAGCTCACCAAGGTCAATGGGGGACACTGAAGCTTTCTTT
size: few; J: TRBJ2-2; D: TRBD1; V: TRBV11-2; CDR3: CASSKADRHTGELFF; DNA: TGTGCCAGCAGCAAAGCGGACAGGCACACCGGGGAGCTGTTTTTT
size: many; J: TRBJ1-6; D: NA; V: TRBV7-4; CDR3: CASSPAQSTRGSPLHF; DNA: TGTGCCAGCAGCCCCGCGCAGTCCACGAGGGGTTCACCCCTCCACTTT
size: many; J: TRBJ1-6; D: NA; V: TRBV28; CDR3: CASTVVGPLHF; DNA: TGTGCCAGCACAGTAGTGGGACCCCTCCACTTT
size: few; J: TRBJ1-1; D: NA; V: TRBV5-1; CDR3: CASSTDGGRNTEAFF; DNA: TGCGCCAGCAGTACCGATGGGGGAAGGAACACTGAAGCTTTCTTT
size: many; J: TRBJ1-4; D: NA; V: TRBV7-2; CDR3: CASSLGGSVREKLFF; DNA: TGTGCCAGCAGCTTAGGAGGCAGCGTTCGGGAAAAACTGTTTTTT